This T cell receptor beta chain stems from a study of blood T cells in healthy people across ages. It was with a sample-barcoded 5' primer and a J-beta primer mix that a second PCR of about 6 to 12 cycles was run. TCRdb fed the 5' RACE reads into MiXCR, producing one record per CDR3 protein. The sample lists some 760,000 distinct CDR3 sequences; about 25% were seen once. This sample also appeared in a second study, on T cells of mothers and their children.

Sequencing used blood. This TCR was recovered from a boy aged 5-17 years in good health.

The CDR3 here is CASSIQPTGRNEQFF. The CDR3 DNA reads TGCGCCAGCAGCATTCAGCCTACCGGTCGCAATGAGCAGTTCTTC. The rearrangement joins TRBV5-1 to TRBJ2-1; D is unresolved. Germline CDR1 SGHRS, CDR2 YFSETQ. V was shortened by 4 bases and J by 6 bases, with 17 bases between the two germline ends. The CDR3 extends over 15 amino acids.